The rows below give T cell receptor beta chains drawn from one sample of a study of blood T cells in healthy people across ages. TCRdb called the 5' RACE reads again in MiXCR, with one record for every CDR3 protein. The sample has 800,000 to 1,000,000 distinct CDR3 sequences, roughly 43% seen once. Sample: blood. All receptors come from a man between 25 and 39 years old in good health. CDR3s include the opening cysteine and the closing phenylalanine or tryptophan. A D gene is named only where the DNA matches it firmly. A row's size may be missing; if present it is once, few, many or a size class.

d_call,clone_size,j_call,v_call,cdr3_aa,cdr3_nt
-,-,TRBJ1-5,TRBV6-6,CASSSPPNQPQHF,TGTGCCAGCAGTTCCCCTCCCAATCAGCCCCAGCATTTT
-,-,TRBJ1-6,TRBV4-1,CASSQGRQDLPLHF,TGCGCCAGCAGCCAAGGCCGACAGGACCTACCCCTCCACTTT
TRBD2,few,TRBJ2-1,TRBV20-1,CSARVPGGGYNEQFF,TGCAGTGCTAGAGTGCCCGGCGGGGGGTACAATGAGCAGTTCTTC
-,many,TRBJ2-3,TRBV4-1,CASSQEISTDTQYF,TGCGCCAGCAGCCAAGAAATCAGCACAGATACGCAGTATTTT
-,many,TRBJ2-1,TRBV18,CASSDSSYNEQFF,TGTGCCAGCAGTGACAGCTCCTACAATGAGCAGTTCTTC
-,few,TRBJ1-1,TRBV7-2,CASSSSGARTEAFF,TGTGCCAGCAGCTCCTCGGGGGCTCGCACTGAAGCTTTCTTT
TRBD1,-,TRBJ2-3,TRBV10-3,CAISESGQGHTQYF,TGTGCCATCAGTGAGTCAGGACAGGGCCATACGCAGTATTTT
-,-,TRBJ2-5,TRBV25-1,CASSTPGRFQETQYF,TGTGCCAGCAGTACCCCTGGGAGATTCCAAGAGACCCAGTACTTC
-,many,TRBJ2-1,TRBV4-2,CASSQERDDNEQFF,TGTGCCAGCAGCCAAGAGAGGGATGATAATGAGCAGTTCTTC
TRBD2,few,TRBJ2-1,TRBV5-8,CASSQAVLAGRTYNEQFF,TGTGCCAGCAGCCAGGCGGTCCTAGCGGGACGGACCTACAATGAGCAGTTCTTC
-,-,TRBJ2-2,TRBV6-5,CASSYIDITGELFF,TGTGCCAGCAGTTACATTGATATCACCGGGGAGCTGTTTTTT
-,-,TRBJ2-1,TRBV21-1,CASSRLPGLAGGNEQFF,TGTGCCAGCAGCAGACTACCGGGACTAGCGGGGGGCAATGAGCAGTTCTTC
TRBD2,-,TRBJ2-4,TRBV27,CASSLVYPSGSLAKNIQYF,TGTGCCAGCAGTTTAGTTTATCCTAGCGGGAGTCTAGCCAAAAACATTCAGTACTTC
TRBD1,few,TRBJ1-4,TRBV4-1,CASSQLGDRGKTNEKLFF,TGCGCCAGCAGCCAACTTGGGGACAGGGGGAAAACTAATGAAAAACTGTTTTTT
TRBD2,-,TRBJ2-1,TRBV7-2,CASSRSPGLAGSYNEQFF,TGTGCCAGCAGCCGTTCCCCGGGACTAGCGGGGAGCTACAATGAGCAGTTCTTC
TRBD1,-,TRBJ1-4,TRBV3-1,CASSHPGTGGTNEKLFF,TGTGCCAGCAGCCACCCCGGGACAGGGGGAACTAATGAAAAACTGTTTTTT
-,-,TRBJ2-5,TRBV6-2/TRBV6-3,CASSRRGSRETQYF,TGTGCCAGCAGCCGCCGGGGGAGCAGGGAGACCCAGTACTTC
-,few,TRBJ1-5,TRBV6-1,CASSETGMGQPQHF,TGTGCCAGCAGTGAAACAGGGATGGGGCAGCCCCAGCATTTT
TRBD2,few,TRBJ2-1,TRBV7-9,CASSLSGGSDEQFF,TGTGCCAGCAGCCTTAGCGGGGGTTCCGATGAGCAGTTCTTC
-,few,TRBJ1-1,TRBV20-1,CSARTGTNTEAFF,TGCAGTGCCCGAACAGGTACGAACACTGAAGCTTTCTTT
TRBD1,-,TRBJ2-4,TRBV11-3,CASSFLGPGQREQYF,TGTGCCAGCAGCTTCCTCGGACCGGGACAGAGGGAGCAGTACTTC
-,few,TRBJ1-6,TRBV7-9,CASSLGRRVRDEPLHF,TGTGCCAGCAGCTTAGGTCGGCGAGTAAGGGATGAACCCCTCCACTTT
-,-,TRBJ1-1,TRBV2,CASSGGGREAFF,TGTGCCAGCAGTGGGGGCGGCCGTGAAGCTTTCTTT
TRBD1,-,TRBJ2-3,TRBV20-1,CSAGQGVGTDTQYF,TGCAGTGCTGGACAGGGGGTTGGCACAGATACGCAGTATTTT
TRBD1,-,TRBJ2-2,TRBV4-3,CASSHPDRGVNTGELFF,TGCGCCAGCAGCCACCCAGACAGGGGGGTGAACACCGGGGAGCTGTTTTTT
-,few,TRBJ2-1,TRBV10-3,CAISESNLGREQFF,TGTGCCATCAGTGAGTCAAACCTGGGGAGGGAGCAGTTCTTC
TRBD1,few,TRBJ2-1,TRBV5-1,CASSWGDRESNEQFF,TGCGCCAGCAGCTGGGGGGACAGGGAGAGCAATGAGCAGTTCTTC
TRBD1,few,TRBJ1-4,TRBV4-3,CASSHAIHRGQEKLFF,TGCGCCAGCAGCCACGCCATTCACAGGGGGCAAGAAAAACTGTTTTTT
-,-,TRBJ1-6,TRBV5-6,CASSFRRYAYNSPLHF,TGTGCCAGCAGCTTTCGGCGGTATGCCTATAATTCACCCCTCCACTTT